This is a list of T cell receptor beta chains from one sample in a study of blood T cells in healthy people across ages. A single record per CDR3 protein comes from TCRdb applying MiXCR to the 5' RACE reads. Of roughly 500,000 distinct CDR3 sequences in the sample, 25% to 30% were seen once. The sample comprised blood. The receptors were gathered from a woman aged 65 to 85 in good health. The CDR3 runs from the conserved cysteine through the conserved F or W.

J gene	V gene	CDR3 protein
TRBJ2-3	TRBV7-2	CASSLALSGRAADTQYF
TRBJ1-1	TRBV19	CASSIGLPDNTEAFF
TRBJ2-3	TRBV25-1	CASSLDTHWGDTQYF
TRBJ1-3	TRBV19	CATREQDSGNTIYF
TRBJ1-2	TRBV18	CASSPPPGQSNYGYTF
TRBJ2-1	TRBV5-6	CASTLAGPGSNEQFF
TRBJ2-4	TRBV7-2	CASSPEGDRSNKYF
TRBJ2-2	TRBV2	CASRQWAGRGNTGELFF
TRBJ1-6	TRBV10-3	CAISEAGGLDSPLHF
TRBJ1-2	TRBV10-3	CAISLDSNYGYTF
TRBJ2-2	TRBV29-1	CSVESSSHTGELFF
TRBJ1-4	TRBV14	CASSHYVREKLFF
TRBJ2-5	TRBV19	CASSQSGGTGPFQETQYF
TRBJ2-5	TRBV29-1	CSVRRHQETQYF
TRBJ2-5	TRBV12-3/TRBV12-4	CASKVQETQYF
TRBJ1-2	TRBV28	CASSSIPGQGRIYGYTF
TRBJ1-1	TRBV7-2	CASSLGRGLNTEAFF
TRBJ2-2	TRBV7-2	CASSLEQGGELFF
NA	TRBV12-3/TRBV12-4	CASSSWDRQETQYF
TRBJ2-3	TRBV29-1	CSVESSTDTQYF
TRBJ2-1	TRBV20-1	CSARDWRTGHEQFF
TRBJ1-5	TRBV12-3/TRBV12-4	CASSPDGLSNQPQHF
TRBJ2-6	TRBV28	CASSLGRRSGANVLTF
TRBJ2-7	TRBV7-2	CASSLTWTGGFYEQYF
TRBJ2-3	TRBV7-2	CASSVSGRTLPGDTQYF
TRBJ1-4	TRBV5-4	CASSSGTGVNEKLFF
TRBJ2-5	TRBV20-1	CSASKGQETQYF
TRBJ2-2	TRBV5-1	CASSFMTENTGELFF
TRBJ1-1	TRBV20-1	CSARGRGRGTEAFF
TRBJ2-5	TRBV24-1	CATSDSAAGKETQYF
TRBJ2-1	TRBV11-3	CASSLLLANEQFF
TRBJ2-2	TRBV20-1	CSARDLETGELFF
TRBJ1-6	TRBV4-3	CASSQPGGSPLHF
TRBJ1-6	TRBV10-3	CAISDRPVADSPLHF
TRBJ2-2	TRBV20-1	CSARDSARTSGTGELFF
TRBJ1-5	TRBV6-1	CASTIFGQGRSNQPQHF
TRBJ1-2	TRBV15	CATSRDRVGGYTF
TRBJ1-5	TRBV20-1	CSARASGQGGQPQHF
TRBJ1-2	TRBV5-1	CASSQGSSIRSYTF
TRBJ2-5	TRBV4-1	CASSQGGKTQYF
TRBJ2-1	TRBV4-3	CASSQGGKYLAVEQFF
NA	TRBV12-3/TRBV12-4	CASSLRGTEQFF
TRBJ2-3	TRBV6-2/TRBV6-3	CASSYALDGGADTQYF
TRBJ2-1	TRBV7-2	CASKSAVSYNEQFF
TRBJ2-5	TRBV29-1	CSVDRSYDQATQYF
TRBJ1-2	TRBV7-9	CASSASVTNYGHTF
TRBJ2-5	TRBV28	CASRIQRGGQETQYF